This record concerns one T cell receptor (beta chain) sequence. These data come from a study of T cell changes during pregnancy in multiple sclerosis. The method was immunoSEQ multiplex PCR; TCRdb's version includes in-frame clones alone and lacks a portion of them. The sample shows some 47,000 clones, 88% of them seen only once. Germline CDR1 is SGHRS and CDR2 is YFSETQ. V shed 1 base and J shed 6 bases, with 19 bases lying between them. The length of the CDR3 is 17 residues. The V and J genes are TRBV5-1 and TRBJ2-2, with D possibly matching TRBD1 (8 bases). This clonotype was obtained from a female donor in good health, enrolled as a control in a pregnancy study. The specimen was CD8+ T cells from peripheral blood mononuclear cells, collected after pregnancy. CDR3 region: CASSLNRGLREAGELFF. For the CDR3, the DNA is TGCGCCAGCAGCTTGAACAGGGGGTTACGGGAGGCCGGGGAGCTGTTTTTT. The full variable domain, completed using reference TRBV5-1 and TRBJ2-2, is KAGVTQTPRYLIKTRGQQVTLSCSPISGHRSVSWYQQTPGQGLQFLFEYFSETQRNKGNFPGRFSGRQFSNSRSEMNVSTLELGDSALYLCASSLNRGLREAGELFFGEGSRLTVL.